Shown below are 23 T cell receptor beta chains from a single sample sequenced in a study of shared clonotypes between healthy human individuals. Naive-designated CD8 cells lacked CD45RO, were positively enriched for CCR7, and omitted terminally differentiated effector memory CD45RA+ cells. Measured with immunoSEQ multiplex PCR; TCRdb has only the in-frame clones, and not every one. The sample has around 1.9 million clones; just over 90% are singletons. Sequencing input: naive CD8+ T cells from PBMCs. The source of these receptors is a man younger than 35 in good health. Some clones in this sample may be carry-over from other donors' samples.

This chain uses TRBV7-8 with TRBJ2-5; weak D call: TRBD2 (5 bases). CDR1 and CDR2 from the germline V gene are SGHVS and FQNEAQ. The CDR3 loop spans 17 amino acids. Between the trimmed V and J ends, which lost 1 base and 4 bases, there was a span of 19 bases. The CDR3 DNA follows: TGTGCCAGCAGCTTAGATATCGGTGTGAGGGCTGGAGAGACCCAGTACTTC. Protein product: CASSLDIGVRAGETQYF.

CDR3 amino acids: CASSLWREGTYNEQFF. CDR3 in DNA: TGTGCCAGCAGTTTATGGCGTGAAGGAACCTACAATGAGCAGTTCTTC. The chain has TRBV28 and TRBJ2-1; D not resolved. The CDR3 consists of 16 residues. Trimming cost V 0 bases and J 2 bases, with 11 bases left between them. CDR1 and CDR2 from the germline V gene are MDHEN and SYDVKM.

The V call is TRBV25-1, the J call TRBJ1-5; possible D gene TRBD1, 5 bases. V lost 1 base to trimming and J lost 1 base, with 8 bases between them. Germline-derived CDR1 and CDR2 are MGHDK and SYGVNS. CDR3 length equals 15 residues. The CDR3 DNA sequence: TGTGCCAGCAGTGAATTTCGGGACAGCAATCAGCCCCAGCATTTT. Amino acid sequence: CASSEFRDSNQPQHF.

The chain carries TRBV11-2 and TRBJ2-1; D unresolved. V dropped 4 bases and J dropped 2 bases, with 3 bases sitting between them. The germline CDR1 and CDR2 sequences are SGHAT and FQNNGV. CDR3 length: 12 residues. The CDR3, as DNA: TGTGCCAGCAGCTCGGCCTACAATGAGCAGTTCTTC. It codes for CASSSAYNEQFF.

The chain carries TRBV2 and TRBJ1-5; 7 positions match TRBD1. Trimming at V came to 0 bases and at J to 5 bases, leaving 4 bases not matched to a gene. CDR1 is SNHLY and CDR2 is FYNNEI in the germline V gene. CDR3 length: 15 amino acids. Written as DNA, the CDR3 is TGTGCCAGCAGTGAAGCTACAGGGGTGGATCAGCCCCAGCATTTT. This codes for CASSEATGVDQPQHF.

The J gene is TRBJ2-7, the V gene TRBV10-3, with D perhaps TRBD1 (6 bases). The germline gives CDR1 ENHRY, CDR2 SYGVKD. This CDR3 comprises 14 residues. The germline V and J ends were trimmed by 0 bases and 5 bases, with 11 bases remaining between them. The CDR3: CAISESTGRHEQYF. Written as DNA, the CDR3 is TGTGCCATCAGTGAGTCGACAGGACGCCACGAGCAGTACTTC.

In regard to this clone: The junction differs from germline at one of its ends, possibly a read error. The chain uses TRBV30 and TRBJ1-6; TRBD1 might be the D (6 bases). Germline lookup yields CDR1 GTSNPN and CDR2 SVGIG (reference sequence). CDR3 length equals 15 residues. The CDR3 sequence is CAWSVGASFNSPLHF. CDR3 in DNA: TGTGCCTGGAGTGTGGGGGCATCCTTTAATTCACCCCTCCACTTT.

For this clone: It is unclear where the CDR3 begins or ends on the DNA, so no DNA is shown, and the CDR3 is as TCRdb lists it. The chain recombines TRBV9 with TRBJ2-7; the D call in the table, TRBD2, was not verified against the DNA. Germline V gene sequence: CDR1 SGDLS, CDR2 YYNGEE. The CDR3 is 13 residues long, counting both termini. The CDR3 sequence is CASSVGGGSGIVF.

This chain connects TRBV5-1 to TRBJ2-5, with 9 bases that match TRBD1. Germline assignment: CDR1 SGHRS and CDR2 YFSETQ. This CDR3 spans 15 amino acids. The ends lost 6 bases at V and 5 bases at J; junction bases unmatched: 11. The CDR3 spells CASTPGQGFWETQYF. As DNA, the CDR3 is TGCGCCAGCACACCGGGACAGGGCTTTTGGGAGACCCAGTACTTC.

The CDR3 nucleotides are TGTGCCAGCAGCTTAGCTGTGGGATCCTCTGGAAACACCATATATTTT. Its translation: CASSLAVGSSGNTIYF. The rearrangement joins TRBV7-9 to TRBJ1-3, with D hard to call. V was clipped by 0 bases and J by 0 bases, with 9 bases between them. Germline V gene data show CDR1 as SEHNR and CDR2 as FQNEAQ (reference sequence). The CDR3 has 16 residues.

DNA of the CDR3: TGTGCCAGCAGACCCGGGACTTACTCTGGAAACACCATATATTTT. Its translation: CASRPGTYSGNTIYF. The chain carries TRBV6-1 and TRBJ1-3; the D gene is possibly TRBD1 (5 bases). Germline V lookup: CDR1 MNHNS, CDR2 SASEGT. Trimming stripped 6 bases from V and 0 bases from J, with 12 bases between. CDR3 length equals 15 residues.

This chain links TRBV6-1 with TRBJ1-1; tentatively, D is TRBD1 (5 bases). V was clipped by 7 bases and J by 6 bases, with 15 bases between them. The germline V gene encodes CDR1 MNHNS and CDR2 SASEGT. The CDR3 is 13 residues long. Written as DNA, the CDR3 is TGTGCCAGCACCGGGAGCGGGGCACCTGAAGCTTTCTTT. Its protein is CASTGSGAPEAFF.

The chain is built from TRBV10-3 and TRBJ2-6; D is unclear. Trimming stripped 2 bases from V and 2 bases from J, with 4 bases between. CDR1 ENHRY and CDR2 SYGVKD come from the germline V gene. CDR3 length: 14 residues. The CDR3 region has the DNA TGTGCCATCAGTGAGAAGACTGGGGCCAACGTCCTGACTTTC. It specifies CAISEKTGANVLTF.

This rearrangement joins TRBV28 to TRBJ2-7; TRBD1 or TRBD2 may be the D gene (5 bases each). The CDR3 length is 15 residues. V lost 4 bases and J 6 bases, leaving 19 bases between the germline ends. Germline V gene sequence: CDR1 MDHEN, CDR2 SYDVKM. The DNA of the CDR3 is TGTGCCAGCAGTTGGGAGCCGGACACAACCACCGAGCAGTACTTC. It codes for CASSWEPDTTTEQYF.

The chain carries TRBV5-8 and TRBJ2-3; D gene uncertain. In germline, CDR1 is SGHTS, CDR2 YDEGEE. This CDR3 comprises 17 residues. Trimming left V 4 bases short and J 2 bases short, with 20 bases between. The CDR3 nucleotides read TGTGCCAGCAGCCTCGCAGGCGTAATCGTCCACACAGATACGCAGTATTTT. Amino acids: CASSLAGVIVHTDTQYF.

The rearrangement uses TRBV27 and TRBJ2-1; weak D call: TRBD2 (5 bases). The CDR3 has 13 amino acids. CDR1 MNHEY and CDR2 SMNVEV come from the germline V gene (reference sequence). Trimming removed 5 bases from V and 10 bases from J, with 15 bases in between. CDR3 region: CASSPQGGGEQFF. As DNA, the CDR3 is TGTGCCAGCAGTCCTCAAGGAGGCGGGGAGCAGTTCTTC.

The chain recombines TRBV7-9 with TRBJ2-1, with 10 bases identical to TRBD2. CDR1 is SEHNR, CDR2 FQNEAQ, per germline (reference sequence). The CDR3 is 19 amino acids. The junction had 12 bases not matched to a gene; V was cut back by 4 bases and J by 0 bases. The CDR3 reads CASSSPGLAVSSSYNEQFF. The DNA for the CDR3 is TGTGCCAGCAGCTCCCCCGGACTAGCGGTCTCCAGCTCCTACAATGAGCAGTTCTTC.

This sequence joins TRBV6-6 and TRBJ2-3; D not resolved. The length of the CDR3 is 12 residues. Germline loops: CDR1 MNHNY, CDR2 SVGAGI (reference sequence). V was clipped by 2 bases and J by 7 bases, with 7 bases between them. The CDR3 protein is CASSYEGNTQYF. Here the CDR3 DNA reads TGTGCCAGCAGTTACGAAGGAAATACGCAGTATTTT.

This clone was recorded a few times. The sample holds other DNA sequences that translate to the same CDR3. This chain connects TRBV27 to TRBJ2-7; TRBD2 aligns across 7 bases. The CDR3 has 15 amino acids. J gave up 0 bases and V 0 bases, and 2 bases lay outside the gene matches. Germline V lookup: CDR1 MNHEY, CDR2 SMNVEV (reference sequence). CDR3 region: CASSLSGGSSYEQYF. The CDR3 nucleotides are TGTGCCAGCAGTTTATCTGGCGGGAGCTCCTACGAGCAGTACTTC.

V is TRBV28 and J is TRBJ1-6; TRBD1 agrees at 9 bases. V lost 3 bases and J lost 13; bases outside the gene matches: 7. Germline CDR1 and CDR2: MDHEN and SYDVKM. There are 14 residues in the CDR3. CDR3 nucleotide sequence: TGTGCCAGCAGTTTTGGGACAGGGACCATGCCCCTCCACTTT. Translation gives CASSFGTGTMPLHF.

The rearrangement joins TRBV27 to TRBJ2-7, with D unresolved. Per the germline V gene, CDR1 is MNHEY and CDR2 is SMNVEV (reference sequence). V was clipped by 3 bases and J by 5 bases, with 14 bases between them. This CDR3 is built from 14 residues. The CDR3 region is CASSFGGVINEQYF. In nucleotides, the CDR3 is TGTGCCAGCAGTTTTGGTGGGGTAATCAACGAGCAGTACTTC.

The V gene is TRBV6-6, the J gene TRBJ2-7; D uncertain. Trimming removed 1 base at V and 4 bases at J, with 8 bases between. Germline assignment: CDR1 MNHNY and CDR2 SVGAGI (reference sequence). The CDR3 length is 13 residues. As DNA, the CDR3 is TGTGCCAGCAGTTACTGGCCACTATACGAGCAGTACTTC. Translation gives CASSYWPLYEQYF.

The V call is TRBV11-2, the J call TRBJ1-3, with D tentatively TRBD1 (5 bases). The V end was cut by 1 base, the J end by 0 bases, with 10 bases between. Germline V lookup: CDR1 SGHAT, CDR2 FQNNGV. This CDR3 has 16 residues. The CDR3 DNA is TGTGCCAGCAGCTTAGTCCAAAGGGGCTCTGGAAACACCATATATTTT. Amino acids: CASSLVQRGSGNTIYF.